This passage covers 4 T cell receptor beta chains from one sample sequenced in a study of T cell changes during pregnancy in multiple sclerosis. Libraries were prepared by immunoSEQ multiplex PCR; TCRdb keeps only in-frame clonotypes and omits some of them. The repertoire holds 55,000 to 75,000 clones, with 90% to 95% as singletons. The source was peripheral blood, collected after pregnancy. All receptors come from a female donor in good health, enrolled as a control in a pregnancy study.

The chain is built from TRBV7-9 and TRBJ2-5; a possible D gene is TRBD1 (6 bases). V was trimmed by 6 bases and J by 2 bases, leaving 10 bases between them. The CDR3 is 13 amino acids. Germline CDR1 reads SEHNR; CDR2 reads FQNEAQ (reference sequence). The CDR3 DNA reads TGTGCCAGCAGACCCGACAGGCAAGAGACCCAGTACTTC. This encodes CASRPDRQETQYF.

The chain is built from TRBV2 and TRBJ1-2; 8 bases align to TRBD1. The CDR3 has 12 amino acids. CDR1 and CDR2 (germline): SNHLY, FYNNEI. Trimming at V came to 6 bases and at J to 7 bases, leaving 4 bases not matched to a gene. CDR3 region: CASRSGGPGYTF. DNA of the CDR3: TGTGCCAGCAGATCAGGGGGCCCTGGCTACACCTTC.

This chain joins TRBV6-1 and TRBJ2-6, with D perhaps matching TRBD1 (6 bases). The CDR3 consists of 15 residues. Germline assignment: CDR1 MNHNS and CDR2 SASEGT. The germline V and J ends were trimmed by 10 bases and 4 bases, with 17 bases remaining between them. The CDR3 DNA reads TGTGCCACCTTCAGTACAGGGTCGGGGGCCAACGTCCTGACTTTC. Translating it yields CATFSTGSGANVLTF.

The rearrangement uses TRBV6-6 and TRBJ2-3; D uncertain. The ends were cut back, 8 bases at V and 2 bases at J, with 11 bases in the middle. CDR3 length equals 13 residues. The germline CDR1 and CDR2 sequences are MNHNY and SVGAGI (reference sequence). In nucleotides, the CDR3 is TGTGCCAGCCTCATGCGAGACACAGATACGCAGTATTTT. This encodes CASLMRDTDTQYF.